The 28 T cell receptor beta chains below all came from one sample that was sequenced in a study of blood T cells in healthy people across ages. Primers used in a second PCR of roughly 7 to 12 cycles were a sample-barcoded 5' primer and a J-beta primer mix. Each CDR3 protein is one row after TCRdb ran MiXCR on the 5' RACE reads. Of about 1.8 million distinct CDR3 sequences listed, about 50% are singletons. Sample: blood. These receptors were taken from a woman aged 40-49 years in good health.

The V gene is TRBV5-1, the J gene TRBJ2-1; D gene uncertain. V was trimmed by 5 bases and J by 0 bases, leaving 12 bases between them. The CDR3 is made up of 15 amino acids. Per germline, CDR1 SGHRS and CDR2 YFSETQ. The CDR3 DNA reads as TGCGCCAGCAGTGCCGTCCAAGGCTCCTACAATGAGCAGTTCTTC. Protein product: CASSAVQGSYNEQFF.

This rearrangement joins TRBV7-6 to TRBJ2-5; no clear D. Germline V gene data show CDR1 as SGHVS and CDR2 as FNYEAQ. With 6 bases removed from V and 4 bases from J, the gap between germline ends came to 15 bases. This CDR3 is built from 14 residues. The CDR3 protein is CASSMGPIIETQYF. The CDR3 region has the DNA TGTGCCAGCAGTATGGGCCCTATTATAGAGACCCAGTACTTC.

V and J are TRBV7-2 and TRBJ2-4; TRBD1 might be the D (6 bases). Trimming took off 4 bases at V and 5 bases at J, with 18 bases between the two ends. The CDR3 spans 16 residues. In germline, CDR1 is SGHTA, CDR2 FQGNSA. The chain's CDR3 is CASSSRQAGAENIQYF. The CDR3 DNA is TGTGCCAGCAGCTCCCGACAGGCCGGGGCCGAAAACATTCAGTACTTC.

This clonotype has a handful of counts. The chain uses TRBV27 and TRBJ2-1; 9 bases match TRBD1. From germline, CDR1 is MNHEY and CDR2 SMNVEV (reference sequence). J gave up 5 bases and V 5 bases, and 1 base lay outside the gene matches. This CDR3 comprises 13 residues. The CDR3 nucleotides are TGTGCCAGCAGTGACAGGGGGGACAATGAGCAGTTCTTC. This sequence encodes CASSDRGDNEQFF.

This clonotype was detected only a few times. This chain joins TRBV27 and TRBJ2-7, with 10 bases fitting TRBD2. Per the germline V gene, CDR1 is MNHEY and CDR2 is SMNVEV (reference sequence). V was pared by 5 bases and J by 2 bases, with 6 bases of the junction left unmatched. This CDR3 has 15 residues. The CDR3 DNA reads as TGTGCCAGCAGTGCAAGCGGGGGGGGCCCCTACGAGCAGTACTTC. This codes for CASSASGGGPYEQYF.

V is TRBV27 and J is TRBJ1-4; 10 nucleotides agree with TRBD1. This CDR3 spans 16 amino acids. Germline CDR1 MNHEY, CDR2 SMNVEV (reference sequence). V gave up 5 bases and J gave up 4 bases; unmatched junction bases: 7. The DNA of the CDR3 is TGTGCCAGCAGTCCCCGACAGGGGGCCTTTAATGAAAAACTGTTTTTT. It translates to CASSPRQGAFNEKLFF.

V gene TRBV6-5 combines with J gene TRBJ2-5; D is unresolved. Germline V gene data show CDR1 as MNHEY and CDR2 as SVGAGI. The CDR3 runs 15 residues. V was cut by 0 bases and J by 3 bases, with 11 bases left in between. CDR3 sequence: CASSYSGLPEETQYF. Here the CDR3 DNA reads TGTGCCAGCAGTTACTCTGGGCTACCGGAAGAGACCCAGTACTTC.

The chain has TRBV2 and TRBJ1-2; a weak D match, TRBD1 (6 bases). This CDR3 region has 15 residues. V lost 2 bases to trimming and J lost 6 bases, with 16 bases between them. Germline V CDR1 and CDR2: SNHLY, FYNNEI. The chain's CDR3 is CASSERRGGADGYTF. In nucleotides, the CDR3 is TGTGCCAGCAGTGAACGAAGGGGGGGGGCTGATGGCTACACCTTC.

This clonotype was observed once. The V gene is TRBV25-1, the J gene TRBJ1-5, with unresolved D. The CDR3 length is 12 residues. Germline lookup yields CDR1 MGHDK and CDR2 SYGVNS. V was cut by 6 bases and J by 3 bases, with 6 bases left in between. CDR3 loop: CASRGDNQPQHF. The CDR3 DNA sequence: TGTGCCAGCAGGGGAGACAATCAGCCCCAGCATTTT.

This clonotype was counted only a few times. The chain employs TRBV20-1 and TRBJ2-5, with D perhaps TRBD1 (5 bases). Germline lookup yields CDR1 DFQATT and CDR2 SNEGSKA (reference sequence). This CDR3 has 12 amino acids. The V end was cut by 2 bases, the J end by 7 bases, with 11 bases between. The CDR3 region has the DNA TGCAGTGCTAGACAGGGTGCCGGGACCCAGTACTTC. It specifies CSARQGAGTQYF.

The table lists this clonotype with a count of one. DNA for the CDR3: TGTGCCAGCAGCCACCTAAGCGGGGGTACAGAGCAGTTCTTC. Translated, it gives CASSHLSGGTEQFF. This sequence joins TRBV14 and TRBJ2-1, with 8 nucleotides matching TRBD2. V trimming: 3 bases; J trimming: 10 bases; junction bases outside the gene matches: 8. The CDR3 covers 14 residues. From germline, CDR1 is SGHDN and CDR2 FVKESK.

As regards this clonotype: One end of the junction does not line up with germline, which may come from a read error. This chain joins TRBV29-1 and TRBJ2-1; 10 bases align to TRBD1. Germline CDR1 reads SQVTM; CDR2 reads ANQGSEA. The CDR3 extends over 15 amino acids. This CDR3 reads CSVGDRGSSYNGQFF. The DNA of the CDR3 is TGCAGCGTCGGGGACAGGGGAAGCTCCTACAATGGGCAGTTCTTC.

The genes are TRBV3-1 and TRBJ2-7; TRBD1 aligns across 9 bases. The J segment lost 7 bases and the V segment lost 4 bases, leaving 5 bases of the junction unmatched. Germline V gene lookup returns CDR1 LGHDT and CDR2 YNNKEL (reference sequence). The CDR3 totals 13 residues. CDR3 DNA: TGTGCCAGCAGCCTCAACAGGGGGCAAGAGCAGTACTTC. Translating gives CASSLNRGQEQYF.

The gene calls are TRBV20-1 and TRBJ1-4; 11 nucleotides match TRBD1. Germline lookup yields CDR1 DFQATT and CDR2 SNEGSKA (reference sequence). The trim removed 6 bases at V and 7 bases at J, leaving 10 bases unmatched. CDR3 length: 15 residues. CDR3 in DNA: TGCAGTGCCAGCCACCGGACAGGGGGCGGTGAAAAACTGTTTTTT. Protein sequence: CSASHRTGGGEKLFF.

This clonotype has just a few counts. The CDR3 DNA is TGTGCCAGCAGTTACTCGGGACTAGCGGACGATACGCAGTATTTT. Amino acid sequence: CASSYSGLADDTQYF. The chain combines TRBV6-6 with TRBJ2-3; 11 positions agree with TRBD2. The V gene end was trimmed by 0 bases and the J gene end by 6 bases; junction bases not matched to a gene: 2. This CDR3 region has 15 residues. The V gene's germline CDR1 is MNHNY and CDR2 SVGAGI (reference sequence).

The V and J genes are TRBV6-6 and TRBJ2-7; D is unresolved. The CDR3 has 14 amino acids. CDR1 and CDR2 (germline): MNHNY, SVGAGI (reference sequence). Trimming removed 3 bases from V and 1 base from J, with 10 bases in between. CDR3 protein: CASSYVAESYEQYF. CDR3 DNA sequence: TGTGCCAGCAGTTATGTGGCAGAATCCTACGAGCAGTACTTC.

This chain uses TRBV5-1 with TRBJ2-1; 7 bases are shared with TRBD1. From germline, CDR1 is SGHRS and CDR2 YFSETQ. This CDR3 has 14 amino acids. V was pared by 4 bases and J by 3 bases, with 4 bases of the junction left unmatched. CDR3 coding DNA: TGCGCCAGCAGCGGGGGACAGTTCTACAATGAGCAGTTCTTC. This sequence encodes CASSGGQFYNEQFF. Using reference TRBV5-1 and TRBJ2-1 for the parts outside the CDR3, the full variable domain is KAGVTQTPRYLIKTRGQQVTLSCSPISGHRSVSWYQQTPGQGLQFLFEYFSETQRNKGNFPGRFSGRQFSNSRSEMNVSTLELGDSALYLCASSGGQFYNEQFFGPGTRLTVL.

The DNA for the CDR3 is TGTGCCAGCACCGGGGAGACTAAAGAGACCCAGTACTTC. This codes for CASTGETKETQYF. J is TRBJ2-5 and V is TRBV11-1, with D tentatively TRBD2 (5 bases). The germline gives CDR1 SGHAT, CDR2 FQDESV (reference sequence). This CDR3 contains 13 residues. The V gene lost 7 bases and the J gene lost 3 bases, with 12 bases spanning the gap.

The rearrangement joins TRBV7-9 to TRBJ2-6, with D unclear. The germline gives CDR1 SEHNR, CDR2 FQNEAQ (reference sequence). The CDR3 loop spans 20 amino acids. V lost 4 bases and J 4 bases, leaving 26 bases between the germline ends. CDR3 amino acids: CASSSFGGTTNARGANVLTF. The CDR3 DNA follows: TGTGCCAGCAGCTCCTTTGGTGGAACAACGAACGCCCGGGGGGCCAACGTCCTGACTTTC.

The chain employs TRBV12-3 or TRBV12-4 and TRBJ2-7, with 8 bases that match TRBD1. The CDR3 sequence is 17 residues long. V shed 5 bases, J shed 5 bases, and the junction held 17 bases outside the gene matches. The DNA for the CDR3 is TGTGCCAGCAGTGACCCAAGGACAGGGAGTACAGGGAACGAGCAGTACTTC. Amino acids: CASSDPRTGSTGNEQYF.

The chain couples TRBV20-1 to TRBJ2-3, with 7 bases matching TRBD1. The CDR3 totals 12 residues. Per the germline V gene, CDR1 is DFQATT and CDR2 is SNEGSKA (reference sequence). V was clipped by 8 bases and J by 2 bases; unmatched bases: 4. In DNA, the CDR3 is TGCAGTTACAGGGGCTCCACAGATACGCAGTATTTT. This encodes CSYRGSTDTQYF.

The chain combines TRBV6-1 with TRBJ2-7; perhaps D is TRBD1 or TRBD2 (5 bases each). TRBJ2-5 matches the DNA end more closely, so the J call is doubtful. The CDR3 is 13 residues long. Germline CDR1 is MNHNS and CDR2 is SASEGT. CDR3 protein: CASGRGTWETQYF. CDR3 in DNA: TGTGCCAGCGGAAGAGGGACGTGGGAGACCCAGTACTTC.

The rearrangement links TRBV7-2 to TRBJ1-1; 10 bases align to TRBD1. J lost 4 bases, V lost 5 bases, and 7 bases had no gene match. Germline lookup yields CDR1 SGHTA and CDR2 FQGNSA. CDR3 length: 15 amino acids. The CDR3 protein is CASSHDRGLGTEAFF. The CDR3 DNA reads TGTGCCAGCAGCCATGACAGGGGGCTTGGCACTGAAGCTTTCTTT.

This sequence joins TRBV28 and TRBJ2-1; D remains unclear. Germline V CDR1 and CDR2: MDHEN, SYDVKM. The V gene lost 3 bases and the J gene lost 3 bases, with 6 bases spanning the gap. This CDR3 contains 13 residues. The CDR3 loop reads CASSFIIYNEQFF. In DNA, the CDR3 is TGTGCCAGCAGTTTTATAATCTACAATGAGCAGTTCTTC.

This clonotype was seen repeatedly, ten times or more. The V gene is TRBV7-2, the J gene TRBJ2-7; D tentatively fits TRBD1 or TRBD2 (5 bases each). Trimming took off 0 bases at V and 1 base at J, with 10 bases between the two ends. Per the germline V gene, CDR1 is SGHTA and CDR2 is FQGNSA. This CDR3 is 15 amino acids long. The CDR3 nucleotides read TGTGCCAGCAGCTTAGCGGGGACGGCGTCCTACGAGCAGTACTTC. It translates to CASSLAGTASYEQYF.

The J gene is TRBJ2-1, the V gene TRBV11-1; 9 bases fit TRBD1. J was trimmed by 14 bases and V by 1 base; bases with no gene match: 9. CDR3 length: 14 amino acids. The germline V gene has CDR1 SGHAT and CDR2 FQDESV (reference sequence). The CDR3 spells CASSLGAGQGGKFF. DNA of the CDR3: TGTGCCAGCAGCTTAGGAGCGGGACAGGGAGGGAAGTTCTTC.

This clonotype was observed many times. The rearrangement uses TRBV7-2 and TRBJ2-3; 9 positions match TRBD1. J gave up 4 bases and V 5 bases, and 1 base lay outside the gene matches. Germline assignment: CDR1 SGHTA and CDR2 FQGNSA. CDR3 length: 13 amino acids. CDR3 loop: CASSRQGADTQYF. In nucleotides, the CDR3 is TGTGCCAGCAGCCGACAGGGGGCAGATACGCAGTATTTT.

Details on this clonotype: One end of the junction varies from germline; a read error may be responsible. CDR3: CASSVVEGGNTDTQYF. The CDR3 DNA reads TGTGCCAGCAGCGTAGTGGAGGGGGGGAACACAGATACGCAGTATTTC. The chain combines TRBV9 with TRBJ2-3; D is perhaps TRBD2 (7 bases). This CDR3 is built from 16 residues. Germline lookup yields CDR1 SGDLS and CDR2 YYNGEE. Full variable domain (missing parts from reference TRBV9 and TRBJ2-3): DSGVTQTPKHLITATGQRVTLRCSPRSGDLSVYWYQQSLDQGLQFLIQYYNGEERAKGNILERFSAQQFPDLHSELNLSSLELGDSALYFCASSVVEGGNTDTQYFGPGTRLTVL.